This is a list of T cell receptor beta chains from one sample in a study of early T cells in non-severe SARS-CoV-2 infection. Using its own MiXCR run on the 5' RACE reads, TCRdb lists one record per CDR3 protein. Seen here are about 80,000 distinct CDR3 sequences, roughly 12% observed once, and the top ten hold 3.4%. Sequences were obtained from whole blood. Receptors were obtained from an adult who was a healthcare worker with PCR-confirmed SARS-CoV-2 infection or an uninfected control (not recorded which). Both conserved end residues are part of each CDR3. The D gene is left open where the match is weak. Clone size, where shown, is once, few, many, or a class for clones that have expanded.

CDR3 length	D gene	V gene	J gene	clone size	CDR3 protein	CDR3 DNA
13	NA	TRBV7-3	TRBJ1-6	NA	CALKGRDGSPLHF	TGTGCCCTCAAAGGCAGGGATGGTTCACCCCTCCACTTT
14	NA	TRBV5-1	TRBJ2-7	NA	CASSYPDVHYEQYF	TGCGCCAGCAGCTACCCGGACGTTCACTACGAGCAGTACTTC
15	TRBD1	TRBV7-9	TRBJ2-3	many	CASSRGTGFTDTQYF	TGTGCCAGCAGCCGAGGGACAGGGTTTACAGATACGCAGTATTTT
17	NA	TRBV12-3/TRBV12-4	TRBJ2-6	many	CASSSPDRISGANVLTF	TGTGCCAGCAGTTCACCGGACCGGATAAGCGGGGCCAACGTCCTGACTTTC
13	NA	TRBV28	TRBJ2-7	many	CASSSGSFYEQYF	TGTGCCAGCAGCTCCGGGTCTTTCTACGAGCAGTACTTC
16	NA	TRBV5-5	TRBJ2-5	few	CASSLGGPGPQETQYF	TGTGCCAGCAGCTTGGGGGGGCCAGGGCCCCAGGAGACCCAGTACTTC
14	NA	TRBV7-9	TRBJ2-3	few	CASSSTGSTDTQYF	TGTGCCAGCAGTTCCACAGGAAGCACAGATACGCAGTATTTT
16	NA	TRBV5-4	TRBJ2-7	few	CASSIGGTPSSYEQYF	TGTGCCAGCAGTATTGGGGGGACTCCTAGCTCCTACGAGCAGTACTTC
12	TRBD1	TRBV29-1	TRBJ2-1	many	CSVGTGGNEQFF	TGCAGCGTTGGGACAGGGGGCAATGAGCAGTTCTTC
16	NA	TRBV3-1	TRBJ2-1	few	CASSQWGVSSYNEQFF	TGTGCCAGCAGCCAGTGGGGGGTCAGCTCCTACAATGAGCAGTTCTTC
15	TRBD2	TRBV29-1	TRBJ2-1	few	CSGLAGSSSYNEQFF	TGCAGCGGGCTAGCGGGGTCGAGCTCCTACAATGAGCAGTTCTTC
12	NA	TRBV7-6	TRBJ2-1	NA	CASSPGDTEQFF	TGTGCCAGCAGCCCGGGAGACACTGAGCAGTTCTTC
16	NA	TRBV7-3	TRBJ2-2	NA	CASSLGGPSNTGELFF	TGTGCCAGCAGCTTAGGGGGCCCTTCGAACACCGGGGAGCTGTTTTTT
17	NA	TRBV18	TRBJ2-1	few	CASSRTGFLGTYNEQFF	TGTGCCAGCTCACGAACAGGGTTCCTAGGGACCTACAATGAGCAGTTCTTC
16	NA	TRBV18	TRBJ2-6	few	CASSKTGSSGANVLTF	TGTGCCAGCTCAAAAACAGGGAGCTCTGGGGCCAACGTCCTGACTTTC
15	TRBD2	TRBV30	TRBJ2-3	many	CAWTSRTSGTDTQYF	TGTGCCTGGACTTCGAGGACTAGCGGCACAGATACGCAGTATTTT
15	NA	TRBV28	TRBJ2-5	few	CASSLIRRGQETQYF	TGTGCCAGCAGTTTAATAAGGCGGGGCCAAGAGACCCAGTACTTC
14	NA	TRBV12-3/TRBV12-4	TRBJ2-3	NA	CASSNSGRPDTQYF	TGTGCCAGCAGTAATAGCGGCCGGCCAGATACGCAGTATTTT
14	NA	TRBV20-1	TRBJ2-3	few	CSAPTRLGLDTQYF	TGCAGTGCTCCGACTAGGTTGGGCCTAGATACGCAGTATTTT
14	NA	TRBV3-1	TRBJ2-3	NA	CASSQDASTDTQYF	TGTGCCAGCAGCCAAGATGCTAGCACAGATACGCAGTATTTT
14	NA	TRBV19	TRBJ2-5	many	CASSPRGGAETQYF	TGTGCCAGTAGCCCCAGGGGAGGGGCAGAGACCCAGTACTTC
16	TRBD2	TRBV4-2	TRBJ2-1	few	CASSLTGTSVDNEQFF	TGTGCCAGCAGCCTAACCGGGACTAGCGTGGACAATGAGCAGTTCTTC
11	TRBD1	TRBV12-3/TRBV12-4	TRBJ2-5	few	CASSSGGQKYF	TGTGCCAGCAGTTCAGGGGGACAGAAGTACTTC
16	NA	TRBV20-1	TRBJ1-2	NA	CSASGATGSGNYGYTF	TGCAGTGCTAGCGGAGCAACCGGATCGGGGAACTATGGCTACACCTTC
15	TRBD2	TRBV20-1	TRBJ2-3	few	CSAREDGRGADTQYF	TGCAGTGCTAGAGAAGACGGGAGGGGTGCAGATACGCAGTATTTT
15	NA	TRBV4-2	TRBJ2-7	NA	CASTGGHLNPYEQYF	TGTGCCAGCACCGGGGGCCACCTAAATCCCTACGAGCAGTACTTC
13	NA	TRBV28	TRBJ2-5	many	CASIGGPQETQYF	TGTGCCAGTATAGGGGGACCACAAGAGACCCAGTACTTC
13	NA	TRBV5-1	TRBJ1-5	NA	CASSLGPDQPQHF	TGCGCCAGCAGCTTGGGCCCCGATCAGCCCCAGCATTTT
14	NA	TRBV7-9	TRBJ2-1	many	CASSLDDGHSEQFF	TGTGCCAGCAGCTTGGATGACGGCCATAGTGAGCAGTTCTTC
15	NA	TRBV28	TRBJ2-4	few	CASSSFEIAKNIQYF	TGTGCCAGCAGTTCCTTCGAGATAGCCAAAAACATTCAGTACTTC
12	TRBD1	TRBV5-6	TRBJ1-2	few	CASSEGTAGYTF	TGTGCCAGCAGCGAAGGGACAGCCGGCTACACCTTC